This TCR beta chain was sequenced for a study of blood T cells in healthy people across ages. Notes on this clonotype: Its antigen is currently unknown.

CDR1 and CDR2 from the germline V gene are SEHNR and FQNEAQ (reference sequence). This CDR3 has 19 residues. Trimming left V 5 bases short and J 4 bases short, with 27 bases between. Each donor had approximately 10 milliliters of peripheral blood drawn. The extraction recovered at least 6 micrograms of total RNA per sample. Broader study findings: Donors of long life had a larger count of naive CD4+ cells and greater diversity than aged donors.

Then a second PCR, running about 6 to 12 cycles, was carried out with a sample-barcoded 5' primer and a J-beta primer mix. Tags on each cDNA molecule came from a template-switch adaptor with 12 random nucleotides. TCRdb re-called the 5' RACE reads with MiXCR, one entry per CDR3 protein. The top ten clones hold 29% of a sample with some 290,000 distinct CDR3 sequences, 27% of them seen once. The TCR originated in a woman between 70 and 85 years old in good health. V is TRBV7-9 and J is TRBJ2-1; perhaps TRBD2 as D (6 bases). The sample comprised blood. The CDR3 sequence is CASSLTGASIVAGYNEQFF. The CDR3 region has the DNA TGTGCCAGCAGCCTAACTGGGGCGAGTATTGTGGCGGGATACAATGAGCAGTTCTTC.